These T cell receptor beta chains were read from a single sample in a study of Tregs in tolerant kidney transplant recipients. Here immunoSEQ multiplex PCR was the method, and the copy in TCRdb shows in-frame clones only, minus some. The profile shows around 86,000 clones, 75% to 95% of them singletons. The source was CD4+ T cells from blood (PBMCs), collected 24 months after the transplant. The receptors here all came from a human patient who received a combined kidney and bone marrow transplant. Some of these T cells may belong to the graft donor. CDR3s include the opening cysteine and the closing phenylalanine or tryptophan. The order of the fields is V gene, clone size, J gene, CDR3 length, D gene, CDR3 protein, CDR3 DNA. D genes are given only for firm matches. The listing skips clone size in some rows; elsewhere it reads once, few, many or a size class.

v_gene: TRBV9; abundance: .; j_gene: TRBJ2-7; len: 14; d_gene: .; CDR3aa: CASSVLDGGYEQYF; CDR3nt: TGTGCCAGCAGCGTACTAGACGGTGGCTACGAGCAGTACTTC
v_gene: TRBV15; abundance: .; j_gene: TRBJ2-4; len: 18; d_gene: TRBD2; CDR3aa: CATSREAGAGGAKNIQYF; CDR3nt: TGTGCCACCAGCAGAGAAGCAGGGGCGGGAGGTGCCAAAAACATTCAGTACTTC
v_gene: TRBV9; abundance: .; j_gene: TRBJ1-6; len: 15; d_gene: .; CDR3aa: CASSGISGDNSPLHF; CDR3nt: TGTGCCAGCAGCGGTATTTCTGGAGATAATTCACCCCTCCACTTT
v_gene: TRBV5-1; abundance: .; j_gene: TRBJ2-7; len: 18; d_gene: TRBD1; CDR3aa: CASSPGTGEIAVSHEQYF; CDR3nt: TGCGCCAGCAGCCCGGGGACAGGGGAAATTGCCGTCTCCCACGAGCAGTACTTC
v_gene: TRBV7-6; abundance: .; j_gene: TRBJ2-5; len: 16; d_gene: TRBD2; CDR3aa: CASSLGVTSGQETQYF; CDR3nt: TGTGCCAGCAGCTTAGGCGTCACTAGCGGACAAGAGACCCAGTACTTC
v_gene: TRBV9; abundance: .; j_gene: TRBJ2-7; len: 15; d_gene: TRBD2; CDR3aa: CASSLSGGPSYEQYF; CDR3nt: TGTGCCAGCAGCCTAAGCGGGGGGCCGTCCTACGAGCAGTACTTC
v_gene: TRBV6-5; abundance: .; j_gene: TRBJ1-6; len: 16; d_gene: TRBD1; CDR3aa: CASSYSRTGLNSPLHF; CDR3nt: TGTGCCAGCAGTTACTCAAGGACAGGGCTAAATTCACCCCTCCACTTT
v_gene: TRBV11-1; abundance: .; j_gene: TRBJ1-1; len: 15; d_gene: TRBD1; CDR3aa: CASSADRGQNTEAFF; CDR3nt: TGTGCCAGCAGCGCAGACAGGGGACAGAACACTGAAGCTTTCTTT
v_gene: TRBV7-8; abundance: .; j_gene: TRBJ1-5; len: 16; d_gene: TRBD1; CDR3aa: CASSLVQGVGNQPQHF; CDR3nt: TGTGCCAGCAGCTTAGTCCAGGGGGTTGGCAATCAGCCCCAGCATTTT
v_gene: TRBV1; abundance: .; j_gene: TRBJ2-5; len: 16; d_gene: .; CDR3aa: CTSSQERVAGDYSQYF; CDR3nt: TGCACCAGCAGCCAAGAAAGGGTAGCGGGAGACTACTCCCAGTACTTC
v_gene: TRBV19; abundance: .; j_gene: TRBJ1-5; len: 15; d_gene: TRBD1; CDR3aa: CANIPGTARDQPQHF; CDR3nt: TGTGCCAATATACCCGGGACAGCCAGGGATCAGCCCCAGCATTTT
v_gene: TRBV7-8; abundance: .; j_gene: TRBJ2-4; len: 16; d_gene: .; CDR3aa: CASSLLSGLAKNIQYF; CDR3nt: TGTGCCAGCAGCTTATTAAGCGGACTAGCCAAAAACATTCAGTACTTC
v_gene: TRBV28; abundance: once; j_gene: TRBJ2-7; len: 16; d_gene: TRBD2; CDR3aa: CASSETSGRASYEQYF; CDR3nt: TGTGCCAGCAGTGAGACTAGCGGGAGGGCCTCTTACGAGCAGTACTTC
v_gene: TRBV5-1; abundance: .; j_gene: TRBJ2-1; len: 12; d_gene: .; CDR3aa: CASSGTSNEQFF; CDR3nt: TGCGCCAGCAGCGGAACTAGCAATGAGCAGTTCTTC
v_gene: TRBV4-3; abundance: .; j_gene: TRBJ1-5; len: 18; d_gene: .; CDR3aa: CASSQDVIGRGLNQPQHF; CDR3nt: TGCGCCAGCAGCCAAGATGTGATAGGGAGAGGGTTGAATCAGCCCCAGCATTTT
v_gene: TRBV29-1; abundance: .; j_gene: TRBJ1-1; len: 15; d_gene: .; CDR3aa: CSVEDTGDGRTEAFF; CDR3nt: TGCAGCGTTGAAGATACGGGGGACGGGCGCACTGAAGCTTTCTTT
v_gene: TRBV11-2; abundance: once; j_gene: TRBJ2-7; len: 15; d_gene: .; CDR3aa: CASSTRQAGSYEQYF; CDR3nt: TGTGCCAGCAGCACCCGACAGGCTGGGTCCTACGAGCAGTACTTC
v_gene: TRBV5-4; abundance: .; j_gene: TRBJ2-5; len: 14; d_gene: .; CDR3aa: CASSLGLTEETQYF; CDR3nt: TGTGCCAGCAGCCTAGGACTAACGGAGGAGACCCAGTACTTC
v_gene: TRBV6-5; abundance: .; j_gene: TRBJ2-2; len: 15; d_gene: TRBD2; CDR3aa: CASSWVAGVTGELFF; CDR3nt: TGTGCCAGCAGTTGGGTAGCGGGGGTCACCGGGGAGCTGTTTTTT
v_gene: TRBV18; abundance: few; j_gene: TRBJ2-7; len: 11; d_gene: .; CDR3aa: CASSRESEQYF; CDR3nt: TGTGCCAGCTCACGTGAGTCCGAGCAGTACTTC
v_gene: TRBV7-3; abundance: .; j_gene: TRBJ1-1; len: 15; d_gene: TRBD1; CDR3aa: CASSPSSDRAVGAFF; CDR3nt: TGTGCCAGCAGCCCTTCGTCGGACAGGGCCGTTGGGGCTTTCTTT
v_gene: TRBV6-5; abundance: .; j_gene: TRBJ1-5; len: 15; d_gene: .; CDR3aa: CASGRGQYSNQPQHF; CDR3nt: TGTGCCAGCGGAAGAGGACAGTATAGCAATCAGCCCCAGCATTTT
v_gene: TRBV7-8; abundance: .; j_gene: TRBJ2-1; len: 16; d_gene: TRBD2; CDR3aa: CASSPNSAGGLDEQFF; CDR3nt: TGTGCCAGCAGCCCAAACTCCGCGGGGGGGCTGGATGAGCAGTTCTTC
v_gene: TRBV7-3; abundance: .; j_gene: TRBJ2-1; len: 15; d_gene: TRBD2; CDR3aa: CASSLTGGNYNEQFF; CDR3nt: TGTGCCAGCAGCTTGACGGGAGGGAACTACAATGAGCAGTTCTTC
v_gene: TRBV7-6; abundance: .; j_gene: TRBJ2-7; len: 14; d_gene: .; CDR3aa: CASSPQGGDYEQYF; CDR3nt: TGTGCCAGCAGCCCCCAGGGGGGCGATTACGAGCAGTACTTC
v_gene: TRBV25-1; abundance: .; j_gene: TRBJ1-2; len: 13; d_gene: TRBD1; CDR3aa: CASSLRTGDGYTF; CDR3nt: TGTGCCAGCAGTCTCCGGACAGGGGACGGCTACACCTTC
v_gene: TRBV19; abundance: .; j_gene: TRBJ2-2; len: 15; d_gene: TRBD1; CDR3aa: CASRRDRGFTGELFF; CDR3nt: TGTGCCAGCCGCCGGGACAGGGGGTTCACCGGGGAGCTGTTTTTT
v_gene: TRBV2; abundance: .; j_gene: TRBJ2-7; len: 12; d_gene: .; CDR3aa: CASSGSAYEQYF; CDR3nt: TGTGCCAGCAGTGGTAGCGCCTACGAGCAGTACTTC
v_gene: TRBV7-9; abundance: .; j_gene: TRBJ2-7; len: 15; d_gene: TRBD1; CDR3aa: CASSLARGQGVEQYF; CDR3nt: TGTGCCAGCAGCTTAGCCCGGGGACAGGGGGTCGAGCAGTACTTC
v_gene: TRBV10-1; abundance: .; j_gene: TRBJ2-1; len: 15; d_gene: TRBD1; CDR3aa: CASSRDRGLYNEQFF; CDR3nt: TGCGCCAGCAGTCGGGACAGGGGTCTGTACAATGAGCAGTTCTTC
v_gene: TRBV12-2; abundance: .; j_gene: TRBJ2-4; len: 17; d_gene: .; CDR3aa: CASRLKLDILAKNIQYF; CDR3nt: TGTGCAAGTCGCTTAAAACTTGACATCCTAGCCAAAAACATTCAGTACTTC
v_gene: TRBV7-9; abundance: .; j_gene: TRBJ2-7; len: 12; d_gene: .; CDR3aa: CASSPTSYEQYF; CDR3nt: TGTGCCAGCAGCCCAACTTCCTACGAGCAGTACTTC
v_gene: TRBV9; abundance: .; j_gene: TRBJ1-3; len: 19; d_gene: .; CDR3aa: CASSTTGMGGARSGNTIYF; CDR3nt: TGTGCCAGCAGCACAACAGGGATGGGGGGGGCAAGGTCTGGAAACACCATATATTTT
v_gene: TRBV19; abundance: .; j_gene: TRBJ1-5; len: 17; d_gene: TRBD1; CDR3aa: CASSPVERSWTGEPQHF; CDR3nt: TGTGCCAGTAGTCCCGTAGAGCGATCCTGGACAGGGGAGCCCCAGCATTTT
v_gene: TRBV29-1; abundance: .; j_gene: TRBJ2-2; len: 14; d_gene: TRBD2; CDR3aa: CSTTSGGNTGELFF; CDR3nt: TGCAGCACTACTAGCGGGGGGAACACCGGGGAGCTGTTTTTT
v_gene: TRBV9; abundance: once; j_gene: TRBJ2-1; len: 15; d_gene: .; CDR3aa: CASSPTPGYYNEQFF; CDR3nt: TGTGCCAGCAGCCCAACGCCAGGGTACTACAATGAGCAGTTCTTC
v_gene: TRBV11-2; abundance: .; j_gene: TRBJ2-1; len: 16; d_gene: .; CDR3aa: CASSSGGEAAYNEQFF; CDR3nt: TGTGCCAGCAGCTCTGGAGGGGAGGCTGCCTACAATGAGCAGTTCTTC
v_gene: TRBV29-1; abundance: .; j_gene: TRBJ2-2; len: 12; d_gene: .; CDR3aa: CSVSGGAGELVF; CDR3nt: TGCAGCGTTTCCGGGGGAGCCGGGGAGCTGGTTTTT
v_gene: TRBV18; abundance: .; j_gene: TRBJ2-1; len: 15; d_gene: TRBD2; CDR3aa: CASSPGLAQVNEQFF; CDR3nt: TGTGCCAGCTCACCGGGACTAGCGCAGGTCAATGAGCAGTTCTTC
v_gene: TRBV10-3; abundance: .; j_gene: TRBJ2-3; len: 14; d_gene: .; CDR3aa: CAITPGLYTDTQYF; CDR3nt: TGTGCCATCACCCCGGGACTCTACACAGATACGCAGTATTTT
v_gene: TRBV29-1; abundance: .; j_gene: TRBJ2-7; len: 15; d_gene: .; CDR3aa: CSVVSGVGGGYEQYF; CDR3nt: TGCAGCGTTGTCTCAGGCGTAGGGGGTGGCTACGAGCAGTACTTC
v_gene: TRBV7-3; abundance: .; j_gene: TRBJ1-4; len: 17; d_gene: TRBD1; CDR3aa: CASSHGQGGWFNEKLFF; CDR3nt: TGTGCCAGCAGCCACGGACAGGGGGGTTGGTTTAATGAAAAACTGTTTTTT
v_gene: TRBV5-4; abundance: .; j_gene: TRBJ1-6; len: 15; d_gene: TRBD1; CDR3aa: CASSAPGQGHSPLHF; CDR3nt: TGTGCCAGCAGCGCTCCGGGACAGGGTCATTCACCCCTCCACTTT
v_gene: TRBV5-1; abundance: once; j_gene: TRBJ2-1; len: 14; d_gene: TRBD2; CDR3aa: CASSSNSGGNEQFF; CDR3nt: TGCGCCAGCAGCTCAAACTCGGGGGGGAATGAGCAGTTCTTC
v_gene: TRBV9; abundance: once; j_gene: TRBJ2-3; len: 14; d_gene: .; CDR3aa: CASSPATGTDTQYF; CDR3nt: TGTGCCAGCAGCCCTGCGACTGGCACAGATACGCAGTATTTT
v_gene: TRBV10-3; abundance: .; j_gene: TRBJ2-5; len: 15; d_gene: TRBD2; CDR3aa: CAISDLRGGTGTQYF; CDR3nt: TGTGCCATCAGTGACCTGCGGGGGGGCACTGGGACCCAGTACTTC
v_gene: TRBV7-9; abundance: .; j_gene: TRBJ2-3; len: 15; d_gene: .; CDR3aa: CASSYQSLSTDTQYF; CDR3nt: TGTGCCAGCAGCTATCAGTCTCTTAGCACAGATACGCAGTATTTT
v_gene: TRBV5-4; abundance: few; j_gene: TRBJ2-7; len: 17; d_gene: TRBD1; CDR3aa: CASSPLAKDRGTYEQYF; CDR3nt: TGTGCCAGCAGCCCGTTGGCCAAGGACAGGGGAACCTACGAGCAGTACTTC
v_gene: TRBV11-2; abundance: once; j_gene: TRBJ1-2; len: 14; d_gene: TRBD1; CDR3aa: CASSVLQGRFGYTF; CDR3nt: TGTGCCAGCAGCGTCCTACAGGGGAGGTTTGGCTACACCTTC
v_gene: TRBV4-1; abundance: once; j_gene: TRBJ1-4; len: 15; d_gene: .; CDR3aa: CASSQETGFSEKLFF; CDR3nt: TGCGCCAGCAGCCAAGAAACAGGGTTTAGTGAAAAACTGTTTTTT
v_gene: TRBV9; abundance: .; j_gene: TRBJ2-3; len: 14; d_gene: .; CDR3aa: CASSVRGSTDTQYF; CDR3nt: TGTGCCAGCAGCGTACGCGGGAGCACAGATACGCAGTATTTT
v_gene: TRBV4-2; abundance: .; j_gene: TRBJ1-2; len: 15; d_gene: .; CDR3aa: CASSQDGRPSYGYTF; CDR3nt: TGTGCCAGCAGCCAAGATGGCAGGCCTTCCTATGGCTACACCTTC
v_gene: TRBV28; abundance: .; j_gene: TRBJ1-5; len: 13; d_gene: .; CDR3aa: CASKVPGPQPQHF; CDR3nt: TGTGCCAGCAAGGTCCCAGGGCCTCAGCCCCAGCATTTT
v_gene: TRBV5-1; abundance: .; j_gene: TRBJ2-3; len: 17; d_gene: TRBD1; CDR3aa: CASSLGTGGSWTDTQYF; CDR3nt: TGCGCCAGCAGCTTGGGGACAGGGGGCTCCTGGACAGATACGCAGTATTTT
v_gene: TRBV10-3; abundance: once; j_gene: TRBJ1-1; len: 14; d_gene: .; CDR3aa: CAISESRANTEAFF; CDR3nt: TGTGCCATCAGTGAGTCGAGGGCGAACACTGAAGCTTTCTTT
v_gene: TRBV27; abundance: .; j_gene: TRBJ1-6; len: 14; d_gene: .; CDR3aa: CASAGRRGYSPLHF; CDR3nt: TGTGCCAGCGCGGGCAGGCGAGGATATTCACCCCTCCACTTT
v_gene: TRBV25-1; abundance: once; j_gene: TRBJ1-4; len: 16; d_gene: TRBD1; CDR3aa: CASSAYRGAGNEKLFF; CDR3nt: TGTGCCAGCAGTGCGTACAGGGGTGCAGGCAATGAAAAACTGTTTTTT
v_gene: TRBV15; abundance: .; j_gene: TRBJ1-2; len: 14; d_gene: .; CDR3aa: CATSRPGTNYGYTF; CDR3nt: TGTGCCACCAGCAGACCCGGGACTAACTATGGCTACACCTTC
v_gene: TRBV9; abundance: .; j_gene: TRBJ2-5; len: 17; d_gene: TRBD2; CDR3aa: CASSASAGGGAQETQYF; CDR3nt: TGTGCCAGCAGCGCCTCCGCGGGAGGAGGGGCACAAGAGACCCAGTACTTC